This TCR beta chain was identified in a study of blood T cells in healthy people across ages. Next came a second PCR, run for roughly 6 to 11 cycles, which used a sample-barcoded 5' primer along with a J-beta primer mix. The yield of each sample was at least 2.5 million CDR3-containing paired-end reads. TCRdb ran MiXCR on the 5' RACE reads and lists one entry per CDR3 protein. This repertoire shows more than 650,000 distinct CDR3 sequences, about 26% found once; its top ten account for 3%. In this sample, this clonotype turned up a few times. This CDR3 is built from 14 residues. Looked up from germline, CDR1 is SGHKS and CDR2 is YYEKEE (reference sequence). V gave up 2 bases and J gave up 0 bases, with 7 bases separating them. Each donor gave ten milliliters of peripheral blood. Every sample had a minimum of 7 million PBMCs isolated. The same sample was also studied in work on T cells of mothers and their children.

Input material: blood. This TCR was sampled from a boy aged 5-17 years in good health. This chain joins TRBV5-5 and TRBJ2-3; D call uncertain. The CDR3: CASSLSDSTDTQYF. The CDR3 coding sequence is TGTGCCAGCAGCTTAAGTGATAGCACAGATACGCAGTATTTT.